This T cell receptor (beta chain) derives from a study of OX40 agonist ivuxolimab in advanced cancers. Study summary: Every 2 weeks, patients got intravenous ivuxolimab at one of six dose levels (0.01-10 mg/kg). Overall study findings and caveats: At doses 0.1 to 3.0 mg/kg, CD4+ and CD8+ clones expanded. Mean expanded clone counts were higher in CD8+ than CD4+ T cells.

For this clone: Its target is not known.

Only in-frame clones appear in the TCRdb table, and some are missing; sequencing was by immunoSEQ multiplex PCR. The sample lists approximately 51,000 clones; around 77% were seen once. This CDR3 contains 12 residues. Germline CDR1 SNHLY, CDR2 FYNNEI. The V and J ends lost 0 bases and 15 bases respectively, with 12 bases between them. V is TRBV2 and J is TRBJ2-1; D unresolved. This specimen was CD4+ or CD8+ T cells sorted from blood, taken in a trial of the OX40 agonist ivuxolimab. The clonotype comes from an adult with an advanced solid tumor such as melanoma, head and neck, liver or kidney cancer. The CDR3 here is CASSEASVFSFF. The CDR3 bases are TGTGCCAGCAGTGAAGCCTCGGTGTTTTCGTTCTTC.